The source of this TCR beta chain is a study of response to subunit inactivated influenza vaccine. Study-level points and caveats: Every seasonal influenza vaccination brings in few new T cells, the authors suggested.

One entry per CDR3 protein results from TCRdb running MiXCR on the RT-PCR reads. This table has approximately 530,000 distinct CDR3 sequences, under 8.5% appearing once. This clonotype was observed at least ten times. Its target is not known. The starting material was PBMCs from blood, obtained about 24 months after vaccination. The origin of this receptor is a man aged 50-75 years who received an inactivated influenza vaccine.

The chain's CDR3 is CASSPHVRTNEKLFF. The CDR3 DNA reads TGTGCCAGCAGCCCACATGTTCGGACTAATGAAAAACTGTTTTTT. The chain combines TRBV4-2 with TRBJ1-4; D ambiguous. Germline CDR1 LGHNA, CDR2 YNFKEQ. The CDR3 sequence is 15 residues long. V lost 4 bases and J lost 2, with 11 bases in between.